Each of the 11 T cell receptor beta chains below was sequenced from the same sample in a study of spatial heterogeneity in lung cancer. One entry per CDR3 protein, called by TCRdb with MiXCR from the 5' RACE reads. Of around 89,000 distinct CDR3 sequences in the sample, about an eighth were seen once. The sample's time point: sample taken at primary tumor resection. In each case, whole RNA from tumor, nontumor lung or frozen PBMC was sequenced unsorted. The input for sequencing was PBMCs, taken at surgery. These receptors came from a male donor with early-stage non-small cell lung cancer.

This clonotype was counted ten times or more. The CDR3 coding sequence is TGTGCCAGCAGTGTGGCGGGGGGGATAAGCAATCAGCCCCAGCATTTT. Translated: CASSVAGGISNQPQHF. V is TRBV12-3 or TRBV12-4 and J is TRBJ1-5; a weak D match, TRBD1 (5 bases). Trimming cost V 5 bases and J 1 base, with 15 bases left between them. The CDR3 consists of 16 residues.

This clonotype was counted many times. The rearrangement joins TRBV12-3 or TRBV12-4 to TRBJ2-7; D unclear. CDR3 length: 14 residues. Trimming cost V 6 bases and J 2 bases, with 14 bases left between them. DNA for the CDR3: TGTGCCAGCAGCCCGGGTCCTGGGCCCTACGAGCAGTACTTC. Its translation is CASSPGPGPYEQYF.

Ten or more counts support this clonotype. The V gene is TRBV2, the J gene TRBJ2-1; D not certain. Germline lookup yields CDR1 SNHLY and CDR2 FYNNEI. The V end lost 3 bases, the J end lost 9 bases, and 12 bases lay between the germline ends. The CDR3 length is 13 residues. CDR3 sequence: CASSDVGIVEQFF. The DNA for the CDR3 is TGTGCCAGCAGTGATGTGGGGATTGTTGAGCAGTTCTTC.

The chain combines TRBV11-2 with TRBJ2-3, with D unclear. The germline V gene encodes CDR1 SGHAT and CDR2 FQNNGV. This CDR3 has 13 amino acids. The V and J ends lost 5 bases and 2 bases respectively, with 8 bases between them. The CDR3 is CASSPQITDTQYF. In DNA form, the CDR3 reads TGTGCCAGCAGCCCCCAGATCACAGATACGCAGTATTTT.

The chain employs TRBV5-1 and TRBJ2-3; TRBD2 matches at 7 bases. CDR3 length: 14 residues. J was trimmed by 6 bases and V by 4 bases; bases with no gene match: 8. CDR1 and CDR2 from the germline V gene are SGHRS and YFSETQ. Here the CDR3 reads CASSRREGMDTQYF. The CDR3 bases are TGCGCCAGCAGCCGGAGGGAGGGGATGGATACGCAGTATTTT.

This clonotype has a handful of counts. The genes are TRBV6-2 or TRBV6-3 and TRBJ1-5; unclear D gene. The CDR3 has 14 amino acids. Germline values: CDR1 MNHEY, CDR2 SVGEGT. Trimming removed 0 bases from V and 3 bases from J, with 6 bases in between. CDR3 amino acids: CASSYSKANQPQHF. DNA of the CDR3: TGTGCCAGCAGTTACTCGAAGGCCAATCAGCCCCAGCATTTT.

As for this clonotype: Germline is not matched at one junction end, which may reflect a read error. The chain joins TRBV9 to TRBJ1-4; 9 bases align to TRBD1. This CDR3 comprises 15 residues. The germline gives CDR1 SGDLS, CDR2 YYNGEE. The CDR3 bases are TGTGTCAGCAGCACAGCCACAGGGGGCGATGAAAAACTGTTTTTT. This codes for CVSSTATGGDEKLFF.

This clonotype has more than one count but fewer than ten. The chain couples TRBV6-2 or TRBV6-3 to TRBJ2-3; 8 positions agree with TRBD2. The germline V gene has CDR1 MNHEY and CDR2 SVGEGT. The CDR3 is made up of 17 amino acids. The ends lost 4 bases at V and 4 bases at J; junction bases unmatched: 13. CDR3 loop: CASSFRLSGGNPDTQYF. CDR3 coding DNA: TGTGCCAGCAGTTTCCGTTTATCGGGGGGGAATCCAGATACGCAGTATTTT.

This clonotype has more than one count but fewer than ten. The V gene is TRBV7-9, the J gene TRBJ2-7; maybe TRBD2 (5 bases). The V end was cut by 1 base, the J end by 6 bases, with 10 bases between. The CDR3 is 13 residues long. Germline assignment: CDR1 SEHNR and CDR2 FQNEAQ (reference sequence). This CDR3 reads CASSLGSGSEQYF. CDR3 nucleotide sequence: TGTGCCAGCAGCTTAGGTTCGGGATCCGAGCAGTACTTC.

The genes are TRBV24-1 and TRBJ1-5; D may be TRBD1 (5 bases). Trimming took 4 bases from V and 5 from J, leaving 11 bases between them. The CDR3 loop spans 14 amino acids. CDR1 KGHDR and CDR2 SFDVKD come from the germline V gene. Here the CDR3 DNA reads TGTGCCACCAGTGACTCCGGGACCTATCAGCCCCAGCATTTT. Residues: CATSDSGTYQPQHF.

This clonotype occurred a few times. For the CDR3, the DNA is TGCGCCAGCAGGGGGACAGGGGAGACTGAAGCTTTCTTT. Its protein product is CASRGTGETEAFF. The chain links TRBV10-2 to TRBJ1-1, with 10 bases lining up with TRBD1. CDR1 is WSHSY, CDR2 SAAADI, per germline. This CDR3 comprises 13 residues. The junction had 3 bases not matched to a gene; V was cut back by 6 bases and J by 5 bases.